The rows below give T cell receptor beta chains drawn from one sample of a study of cytomegalovirus exposure and HLA in healthy donors. Generated by immunoSEQ multiplex PCR, the TCRdb table keeps only in-frame clones and is missing some. The table has around 180,000 clones, about four fifths seen once. The sequenced sample was PBMCs. Receptors were obtained from a woman aged 25 to 39 in good health and CMV-seropositive. The CDR3 runs from the conserved cysteine through the conserved F or W. D genes are given only for firm matches. Size values are once, few and many counts, or a class for expanded clones, and some rows have none.

clone size	D gene	V gene	J gene	CDR3 DNA	CDR3 protein
.	.	TRBV7-2	TRBJ2-2	TGTGCCAGCAGCTCAATGACTCGGGGGGAGCTGTTTTTT	CASSSMTRGELFF
.	.	TRBV7-6	TRBJ2-1	TGTGCCAGCAGTAATCTCGGGGGATTCGATGAGCAGTTCTTC	CASSNLGGFDEQFF
.	TRBD1	TRBV7-2	TRBJ1-1	TGTGCCAGCAGCTTAGACGGGACAGGGAGGATTTTCTTT	CASSLDGTGRIFF
.	.	TRBV9	TRBJ2-7	TGTGCCAGCAGCGCAAGGGGCGAGCAGTACTTC	CASSARGEQYF
.	.	TRBV5-1	TRBJ2-7	TGCGCCAGCAGCTCCACACCACACTACGAGCAGTACTTC	CASSSTPHYEQYF
.	TRBD1	TRBV11-2	TRBJ1-2	TGTGCCAGCAGCTTAGGGGGACAGGCGAACTATGGCTACACCTTC	CASSLGGQANYGYTF
.	.	TRBV9	TRBJ2-1	TGTGCCAGCAGCGTAGGGGGGGAGGTGGCGAAGGAGCAGTTCTTC	CASSVGGEVAKEQFF
.	TRBD1	TRBV6-6	TRBJ2-2	TGTGCCAGCAGGCCGGGACAGTTCGACACCGGGGAGCTGTTTTTT	CASRPGQFDTGELFF
.	.	TRBV6-6	TRBJ2-1	TGTGCCAGCAGTGCCCGGGGTCAGAGTTCCTACAATGAGCAGTTCTTC	CASSARGQSSYNEQFF
.	.	TRBV20-1	TRBJ1-2	TGCAGTGCTAGCAAGCAGGGTGGCTACACCTTC	CSASKQGGYTF
.	.	TRBV18	TRBJ2-7	TGTGCCAGCTCACCACCTACAGGTCCAGATGAGCAGTACTTC	CASSPPTGPDEQYF
.	TRBD1	TRBV10-3	TRBJ1-3	TGTGCCATCAGGGCAACAGGGGCATCTGGAAACACCATATATTTT	CAIRATGASGNTIYF
.	.	TRBV7-3	TRBJ2-5	TGTGCCAGCAGCTTAACGATTCGACCGGGGCAAGAGACCCAGTACTTC	CASSLTIRPGQETQYF
.	TRBD2	TRBV7-9	TRBJ2-7	TGTGCCAGCAGCCCGGGCGGGGGGGGTACCTACGAGCAGTACTTC	CASSPGGGGTYEQYF
once	TRBD2	TRBV4-1	TRBJ2-7	TGCGCCAGCAGCATTCGACTAGCGGGATTCTACGAGCAGTACTTC	CASSIRLAGFYEQYF
few	TRBD1	TRBV2	TRBJ1-1	TGTGCCAGCAAGACTGACAGGGGAGCGACTGAAGCTTTCTTT	CASKTDRGATEAFF
.	TRBD2	TRBV11-2	TRBJ2-1	TGTGCCAGCAGCTCCCGCTTAGCGGGAGCCTCCTACAATGAGCAGTTCTTC	CASSSRLAGASYNEQFF
.	.	TRBV5-1	TRBJ2-1	TGCGCCAGCAGCTTGGTAGCACAGGTGGGCAATGAGCAGTTCTTC	CASSLVAQVGNEQFF
.	.	TRBV6-1	TRBJ1-1	TGTGCCAGCAGTGGCTACAGGGTCCGGTCGGGGGAAGCTTTCTTT	CASSGYRVRSGEAFF
.	TRBD1	TRBV11-3	TRBJ2-3	TGTGCCAGCAGCACTAGACAGGGGGCAGGAGATACGCAGTATTTT	CASSTRQGAGDTQYF
.	.	TRBV7-7	TRBJ2-5	TGTGCTAGCAGCTTTCAAGGAGAGAGCCAAGAGACCCAGTACTTC	CASSFQGESQETQYF
.	.	TRBV27	TRBJ1-4	TGTGCCAGCAGTCCCGTGCGGGGGGTAGTAGAAAAACTGTTTTTT	CASSPVRGVVEKLFF
.	TRBD1	TRBV6-6	TRBJ1-5	TGTGCCAGCGGGACAGCGCATCAGCCCCAGCATTTT	CASGTAHQPQHF
.	TRBD2	TRBV5-4	TRBJ2-1	TGTGCCTTCAATCCCCCTAGCGGGAGTTCTTCCAATGAGCAGTTCTTC	CAFNPPSGSSSNEQFF
.	.	TRBV15	TRBJ2-3	TGTGCCACCACCGGGGTCCTGGCCACAGATACGCAGTATTTT	CATTGVLATDTQYF
.	.	TRBV29-1	TRBJ2-7	TGCAGCGTTGAAGGAACAGGGACGAACTCCTACGAGCAGTACTTC	CSVEGTGTNSYEQYF
.	TRBD1	TRBV4-3	TRBJ1-6	TGCGCCAGCAGCCAGAAGGGGGGACAGGGATTTAATTCACCCCTCCACTTT	CASSQKGGQGFNSPLHF
.	TRBD2	TRBV4-1	TRBJ2-5	TGCGCCAGCAAAAGGGGTGACAGCGGGGGAGAGACCCAGTACTTC	CASKRGDSGGETQYF
.	.	TRBV5-5	TRBJ1-1	TGTGCCAGCAGCATGGTTCGGGTCTACACTGAAGCTTTCTTT	CASSMVRVYTEAFF
once	.	TRBV28	TRBJ1-6	TGTGCCAGCAGCACCACTGACTTAAGGGGGAATTCACCCCTCCACTTT	CASSTTDLRGNSPLHF
.	.	TRBV10-3	TRBJ1-1	TGTGCCATCAGGTCTGTGAGCGAAGCTTTCTTT	CAIRSVSEAFF
.	.	TRBV11-2	TRBJ1-6	TGTGCCAGCAGCTTAGAGGGAGTCCGCTTTTCACCCCTCCACTTT	CASSLEGVRFSPLHF
.	TRBD1	TRBV6-5	TRBJ1-2	TGTGCCAGCAGTCAGACAGGGAACTATGGCTACACCTTC	CASSQTGNYGYTF
.	.	TRBV6-1	TRBJ1-5	TGTGCCAGCACCGACAGGACGGGTTTCAATCAGCCCCAGCATTTT	CASTDRTGFNQPQHF
.	.	TRBV5-1	TRBJ2-5	TGCGCCAGCAGCTTGGGCGTCGGGGAGACCCAGTACTTC	CASSLGVGETQYF
.	TRBD2	TRBV10-3	TRBJ2-1	TGTGCCATCACGCCGGCGGGAGGGTGGGGTGAGCAGTTCTTC	CAITPAGGWGEQFF
.	.	TRBV5-6	TRBJ2-7	TGTGCCAGCAGCTTGGTCAGCATGGGAGACGAGCAGTACTTC	CASSLVSMGDEQYF
.	.	TRBV7-7	TRBJ2-1	TGTGCTAGCAGCTTGGTTTTGGGTGAGGAGGCTGGGGACAATGAGCAGTTCTTC	CASSLVLGEEAGDNEQFF
.	.	TRBV6-5	TRBJ1-5	TGTGCCAGCAGTTTAACAGGGCGCAATCAGCCCCAGCATTTT	CASSLTGRNQPQHF
.	.	TRBV5-4	TRBJ2-7	TGTGCCAGCAGCTGGGGCTCCGAGCAGTACTTC	CASSWGSEQYF
.	.	TRBV5-5	TRBJ1-2	TGTGCCAGCAGCTTGGCTGTATCAGTCAACTATGGCTACACCTTC	CASSLAVSVNYGYTF